A selection of T cell receptor beta chains follows, all from one sample in a study of T cell changes during pregnancy in multiple sclerosis. The data were produced by immunoSEQ multiplex PCR, yet TCRdb's version contains in-frame clones alone and is incomplete. The table lists about 20,000 clones, less than 90% of them singletons, with less than 20% in the top ten. This specimen was CD8+ T cells from peripheral blood mononuclear cells, taken after pregnancy. These receptors all stem from a female donor in good health, enrolled as a control in a pregnancy study. Both conserved end residues are part of each CDR3. D genes are given only for firm matches. Clone size is not always given. Where it is, it says once, few, many or a class for expanded clones.

abundance	len	j_gene	d_gene	v_gene	CDR3aa	CDR3nt
-	13	TRBJ1-2	-	TRBV30	CAWRGGSNYGYTF	TGTGCCTGGAGGGGAGGTTCGAACTATGGCTACACCTTC
-	15	TRBJ2-1	TRBD2	TRBV5-1	CASSLSLAGNNEQFF	TGCGCCAGCAGCTTAAGCCTAGCGGGGAACAATGAGCAGTTCTTC
few	14	TRBJ1-1	-	TRBV27	CASRLLEMNTEAFF	TGTGCCAGTAGATTATTAGAGATGAACACTGAAGCTTTCTTT
-	16	TRBJ1-4	-	TRBV6-1	CASSEGGTVPSEKLFF	TGTGCCAGCAGTGAAGGGGGCACAGTCCCATCAGAAAAACTGTTTTTT
once	14	TRBJ1-1	-	TRBV7-8	CASSLGGWDTEAFF	TGTGCCAGCAGCTTAGGGGGCTGGGACACTGAAGCTTTCTTT
-	14	TRBJ1-1	TRBD1	TRBV6-1	CASSDDRANTEAFF	TGTGCCAGCAGTGACGACAGGGCGAACACTGAAGCTTTCTTT
-	13	TRBJ2-2	-	TRBV6-5	CASSGVGTGELFF	TGTGCCAGCAGCGGTGTTGGCACCGGGGAGCTGTTTTTT
-	12	TRBJ2-5	-	TRBV27	CASGEGQETQYF	TGTGCCAGCGGTGAGGGTCAAGAGACCCAGTACTTC
-	15	TRBJ2-6	-	TRBV10-1	CASTLAGSGANVLTF	TGCGCCAGCACTCTCGCCGGCTCTGGGGCCAACGTCCTGACTTTC
-	15	TRBJ2-3	TRBD2	TRBV29-1	CSVRGLAGPSDTQYF	TGCAGCGTCCGGGGACTAGCGGGCCCTAGCGATACGCAGTATTTT
-	15	TRBJ1-2	TRBD1	TRBV5-6	CASSLLIGGHLGYTF	TGTGCCAGCAGCTTGTTGATAGGGGGCCATCTTGGCTACACCTTC
once	15	TRBJ1-4	-	TRBV4-3	CASSQDVWGGEKLFF	TGCGCCAGCAGCCAAGACGTGTGGGGGGGCGAAAAACTGTTTTTT
-	14	TRBJ2-2	TRBD1	TRBV27	CASSWTGFTGELFF	TGTGCCAGCAGTTGGACAGGATTCACCGGGGAGCTGTTTTTT
-	13	TRBJ2-7	-	TRBV7-8	CASSFSRAYEQYF	TGTGCCAGCAGCTTTTCCAGGGCCTACGAGCAGTACTTC
-	11	TRBJ2-5	-	TRBV9	CASSAGETQYF	TGTGCCAGCAGCGCCGGAGAGACCCAGTACTTC
-	16	TRBJ2-7	-	TRBV4-1	CASSQVEGGDSYEQYF	TGCGCCAGCAGCCAAGTAGAGGGCGGTGACTCCTACGAGCAGTACTTC
-	13	TRBJ1-1	TRBD1	TRBV30	CAWTTGGLAEAFF	TGTGCCTGGACGACAGGGGGTTTGGCTGAAGCTTTCTTT
-	17	TRBJ1-1	TRBD1	TRBV15	CATSRPPYRGGNTEAFF	TGTGCCACCAGCAGACCTCCCTACAGGGGTGGAAACACTGAAGCTTTCTTT
-	14	TRBJ2-5	-	TRBV19	CASSIGGSIETQYF	TGTGCCAGTAGTATAGGAGGTAGCATAGAGACCCAGTACTTC
-	13	TRBJ1-1	TRBD1	TRBV7-2	CASSVRTGTEAFF	TGTGCCAGCAGCGTACGGACAGGCACTGAAGCTTTCTTT
-	15	TRBJ2-1	TRBD2	TRBV5-1	CASSLGLAAYNEQFF	TGCGCCAGCAGCTTGGGACTAGCGGCTTACAATGAGCAGTTCTTC
-	14	TRBJ1-3	-	TRBV5-6	CASSWGDSGNTIYF	TGTGCCAGCAGCTGGGGAGATTCTGGAAACACCATATATTTT
-	17	TRBJ2-2	-	TRBV7-7	CASSLRSASSNTGELFF	TGTGCCAGCAGCCTACGTTCGGCTAGCAGCAACACCGGGGAGCTGTTTTTT
-	11	TRBJ2-7	-	TRBV6-5	CASSYGREQYF	TGTGCCAGCAGTTACGGGAGGGAGCAGTACTTC
-	16	TRBJ2-1	-	TRBV11-2	CASSLGAEGPYNEQFF	TGTGCCAGCAGCTTAGGAGCGGAGGGGCCCTACAATGAGCAGTTCTTC
-	16	TRBJ1-6	TRBD1	TRBV4-3	CASSQEVAGGNSPLHF	TGCGCCAGCAGCCAAGAGGTGGCAGGGGGCAACTCACCCCTCCACTTT
-	15	TRBJ1-5	-	TRBV4-3	CASSQNYHSNQPQHF	TGCGCCAGCAGCCAAAACTACCATAGCAATCAGCCCCAGCATTTT
-	15	TRBJ2-2	-	TRBV6-1	CASSEETGSPGELFF	TGTGCCAGCAGTGAAGAAACAGGGTCCCCCGGGGAGCTGTTTTTT
-	14	TRBJ2-1	-	TRBV5-4	CASSLSMGDSEQFF	TGTGCCAGCAGCTTAAGCATGGGGGACTCTGAGCAGTTCTTC
-	16	TRBJ1-5	-	TRBV6-1	CASSEAAGEGYQPQHF	TGTGCCAGCAGTGAAGCTGCAGGGGAGGGATATCAGCCCCAGCATTTT
-	15	TRBJ2-7	TRBD2	TRBV25-1	CASSAGTSGETEQYF	TGTGCCAGCAGTGCTGGGACTAGCGGGGAGACCGAGCAGTACTTC
-	14	TRBJ2-7	-	TRBV5-8	CASRSGADTYEQYF	TGTGCCAGCAGATCAGGGGCTGATACCTACGAGCAGTACTTC
-	13	TRBJ1-1	-	TRBV27	CASSLSPSTEAFF	TGTGCCAGCAGTTTATCCCCCAGCACTGAAGCTTTCTTT
few	14	TRBJ2-4	-	TRBV7-9	CASSLAGRENIQYF	TGTGCCAGCAGCTTAGCTGGCAGGGAAAACATTCAGTACTTC
few	15	TRBJ1-5	-	TRBV7-8	CASSLWGEANQPQHF	TGTGCCAGCAGCTTATGGGGGGAGGCCAATCAGCCCCAGCATTTT
-	12	TRBJ2-7	-	TRBV5-4	CASSVDFYEQYF	TGTGCCAGCAGCGTCGACTTCTACGAGCAGTACTTC
-	11	TRBJ1-4	-	TRBV2	CASSRNEKLFF	TGTGCCAGCAGCCGTAATGAAAAACTGTTTTTT
few	13	TRBJ1-5	-	TRBV2	CASSAGSNQPQHF	TGTGCCAGCAGCGCGGGGAGCAATCAGCCCCAGCATTTT
-	16	TRBJ2-1	TRBD1	TRBV27	CASSLSQGEAYNEQFF	TGTGCCAGCAGTTTATCACAGGGGGAGGCCTACAATGAGCAGTTCTTC
-	18	TRBJ2-1	TRBD1	TRBV9	CASAEGDRGLFYYNEQFF	TGTGCCAGCGCCGAGGGGGACAGGGGGCTATTTTACTACAATGAGCAGTTCTTC
-	16	TRBJ2-7	-	TRBV6-5	CASSYSRQVPSYEQYF	TGTGCCAGCAGTTACTCGAGACAGGTACCTTCCTACGAGCAGTACTTC
-	16	TRBJ2-1	TRBD2	TRBV7-9	CASSLGETSGGNEQFF	TGTGCCAGCAGCTTAGGAGAGACTAGCGGGGGCAATGAGCAGTTCTTC
once	16	TRBJ1-1	TRBD1	TRBV7-9	CASSSPQGARNTEAFF	TGTGCCAGCAGCTCACCCCAGGGGGCGAGGAACACTGAAGCTTTCTTT
-	17	TRBJ2-3	TRBD1	TRBV13	CASSSAPGQGAKDTQYF	TGTGCCAGCAGTTCCGCCCCGGGACAGGGGGCCAAAGATACGCAGTATTTT
-	14	TRBJ2-7	TRBD1	TRBV6-1	CASSDRDRGLEQYF	TGTGCCAGCAGTGACCGGGACAGGGGGCTCGAGCAGTACTTC
-	16	TRBJ2-7	TRBD2	TRBV9	CASSLSGRGAVGEQYF	TGTGCCAGCAGCCTAAGCGGGAGGGGAGCCGTAGGGGAGCAGTACTTC
few	16	TRBJ2-3	-	TRBV7-9	CASSHPGAGDTDTQYF	TGTGCCAGCAGCCACCCAGGGGCGGGAGATACGGATACGCAGTATTTT
-	15	TRBJ2-7	TRBD1	TRBV9	CASSVADRGNYEQYF	TGTGCCAGCAGCGTAGCAGACAGGGGTAACTACGAGCAGTACTTC
-	15	TRBJ2-3	-	TRBV7-2	CASSLGTTSTDTQYF	TGTGCCAGCAGCTTAGGGACAACAAGCACAGATACGCAGTATTTT
-	14	TRBJ1-4	-	TRBV2	CASSEWQGDEKLFF	TGTGCCAGCAGTGAGTGGCAAGGGGATGAAAAACTGTTTTTT
-	14	TRBJ1-5	-	TRBV19	CASSIRDNNQPQHF	TGTGCCAGTAGTATAAGGGACAACAATCAGCCCCAGCATTTT
-	18	TRBJ2-2	TRBD2	TRBV4-1	CASSLRTSGDMNTGELFF	TGCGCCAGCAGCCTTCGGACTAGCGGGGACATGAACACCGGGGAGCTGTTTTTT
once	15	TRBJ1-2	-	TRBV6-5	CASSYSTTGFDGYTF	TGTGCCAGCAGTTACTCTACCACAGGGTTCGATGGCTACACCTTC